These 10 T cell receptor beta chains originate from one sample sequenced in a study of cytomegalovirus exposure and HLA in healthy donors. PCR primers comprised 60 Vbeta and 13 Jbeta primers. Using immunoSEQ multiplex PCR, the repertoire was profiled, and TCRdb retains in-frame clones only, with some absent. This repertoire shows about 200,000 clones, around 87% found once; its top ten account for 1% to 1.5%. The source material was PBMCs. The receptor set was obtained from a young man in good health and CMV-seronegative.

A word on this clone: Here the CDR3 omits its conserved ending phenylalanine or tryptophan, so a read error is the likely source. The chain has TRBV5-1 and TRBJ2-7; 8 nucleotides agree with TRBD1. Germline-derived CDR1 and CDR2 are SGHRS and YFSETQ. V shed 0 bases and J 3 bases; nucleotides not matched to a gene: 2. The CDR3 is made up of 14 amino acids. The CDR3 nucleotides read TGCGCCAGCAGCTTGGTAGGACAGGGCTACGAGCAGTACCTC. Amino acids: CASSLVGQGYEQYL.

This chain links TRBV27 with TRBJ2-5; TRBD2 matches 12 bases. The length of the CDR3 is 17 residues. V dropped 5 bases and J dropped 1; count of bases not matched to a gene: 8. The germline V gene has CDR1 MNHEY and CDR2 SMNVEV (reference sequence). The DNA for the CDR3 is TGTGCCAGCAGTACCCGCTTGACTAGCGGGGGCCAAGAGACCCAGTACTTC. The encoded protein is CASSTRLTSGGQETQYF.

This sequence joins TRBV14 and TRBJ2-5, with unresolved D. The tail of the sequence fits TRBJ2-7 better, so the J call may be wrong. In germline, CDR1 is SGHDN, CDR2 FVKESK. The CDR3 totals 15 residues. Here the CDR3 reads CASSYKPQISYEQYF. The CDR3 DNA reads TGTGCCAGCAGCTATAAACCACAGATTTCCTACGAGCAGTACTTC.

The J gene is TRBJ2-7, the V gene TRBV5-4, with TRBD2 as a possible D gene (6 bases). Trimming pared 4 bases from V and 2 bases from J, leaving 13 bases between. CDR3 length: 14 amino acids. Per the germline V gene, CDR1 is SGHNT and CDR2 is YYREEE (reference sequence). As DNA, the CDR3 is TGTGCCAGCAGCAACCGGGACTCCACCTACGAGCAGTACTTC. Its protein is CASSNRDSTYEQYF. Full variable domain (remainder filled in from reference TRBV5-4 and TRBJ2-7): ETGVTQSPTHLIKTRGQQVTLRCSSQSGHNTVSWYQQALGQGPQFIFQYYREEENGRGNFPPRFSGLQFPNYSSELNVNALELDDSALYLCASSNRDSTYEQYFGPGTRLTVT.

The J gene is TRBJ2-5, the V gene TRBV2; 11 bases are a match to TRBD2. CDR1 is SNHLY and CDR2 is FYNNEI in the germline V gene. J was trimmed by 1 base and V by 7 bases; bases with no gene match: 5. This CDR3 contains 15 residues. CDR3 sequence: CASKSGTSGQETQYF. CDR3 bases: TGTGCCAGCAAGAGCGGGACTAGCGGCCAAGAGACCCAGTACTTC. Combining the CDR3 with reference TRBV2 and TRBJ2-5 gives the whole variable domain EPEVTQTPSHQVTQMGQEVILRCVPISNHLYFYWYRQILGQKVEFLVSFYNNEISEKSEIFDDQFSVERPDGSNFTLKIRSTKLEDSAMYFCASKSGTSGQETQYFGPGTRLLVL.

The chain joins TRBV18 to TRBJ2-5; weak D call: TRBD1 (5 bases). Trimming stripped 6 bases from V and 4 bases from J, with 12 bases between. In germline, CDR1 is KGHSH, CDR2 LQKENI. This CDR3 spans 13 amino acids. The CDR3 reads CASSRQRGETQYF. The CDR3 coding sequence is TGTGCCAGCTCCCGACAGCGAGGAGAGACCCAGTACTTC.

The rearrangement joins TRBV5-1 to TRBJ2-1; TRBD2 aligns across 8 bases. Trimming at V came to 4 bases and at J to 3 bases, leaving 6 bases not matched to a gene. Per the germline V gene, CDR1 is SGHRS and CDR2 is YFSETQ. The CDR3 contains 15 residues. CDR3 sequence reads: CASSLAGDLYNEQFF. The CDR3 bases are TGCGCCAGCAGCCTAGCGGGCGACCTCTACAATGAGCAGTTCTTC.

This chain links TRBV19 with TRBJ1-6, with 10 nucleotides matching TRBD1. Trimming cost V 0 bases and J 9 bases; bases outside gene matches: 2. The CDR3 covers 15 residues. Per germline, CDR1 LNHDA and CDR2 SQIVND (reference sequence). CDR3 sequence: CASSIEGTGVSPLHF. CDR3 coding DNA: TGTGCCAGTAGTATAGAAGGGACAGGGGTTTCACCCCTCCACTTT.

About this clone: The identical CDR3 is also encoded by other nucleotide sequences in the sample. The V gene is TRBV30, the J gene TRBJ2-7; 8 nucleotides agree with TRBD1. The CDR3 has 13 amino acids. The germline CDR1 and CDR2 sequences are GTSNPN and SVGIG (reference sequence). J was trimmed by 3 bases and V by 0 bases; bases with no gene match: 1. DNA of the CDR3: TGTGCCTGGAGTGTCGGGACAGGCTACGAGCAGTACTTC. Protein sequence: CAWSVGTGYEQYF.

The chain recombines TRBV27 with TRBJ2-1, with 7 bases lining up with TRBD1. The V gene's germline CDR1 is MNHEY and CDR2 SMNVEV (reference sequence). This CDR3 contains 14 residues. Unmatched junction bases numbered 11, after V lost 3 bases and J lost 12 bases. The CDR3 protein is CASSFRDRTLVQFF. In DNA form, the CDR3 reads TGTGCCAGCAGTTTCCGGGACAGAACTTTGGTGCAGTTCTTC.